A single TCR beta chain is shown here with its context. Its cognate antigen is unknown. Of the isolated RNA, all was reverse transcribed, and so the sequenced material was expressed TCRB transcripts. Sequencing was performed with immunoSEQ multiplex PCR; in TCRdb, only in-frame clones are kept and a portion is missing. The table records around 44,000 clones, approximately 49% of them present only once. The sample originates from a study of beta chain features in type 1 diabetes. General study points: All four CD4+ subsets of Type 1 diabetes patients contained TCRB CDR3s that were moderately but significantly shorter.

Deletions cut 1 base from V and 6 bases from J, with 20 bases between. This CDR3 is built from 16 residues. Germline CDR1 reads GTSNPN; CDR2 reads SVGIG (reference sequence). The sample was stem cell memory CD4+ T cells from blood. The sequence derives from a woman aged 30 to 39 in good health. The rearrangement uses TRBV30 and TRBJ2-3, with a tentative D call TRBD2 (6 bases). CDR3 loop: CAWSGWVRGIGDTQYF. The CDR3 region has the DNA TGTGCCTGGAGTGGGTGGGTACGCGGGATTGGGGATACGCAGTATTTT.